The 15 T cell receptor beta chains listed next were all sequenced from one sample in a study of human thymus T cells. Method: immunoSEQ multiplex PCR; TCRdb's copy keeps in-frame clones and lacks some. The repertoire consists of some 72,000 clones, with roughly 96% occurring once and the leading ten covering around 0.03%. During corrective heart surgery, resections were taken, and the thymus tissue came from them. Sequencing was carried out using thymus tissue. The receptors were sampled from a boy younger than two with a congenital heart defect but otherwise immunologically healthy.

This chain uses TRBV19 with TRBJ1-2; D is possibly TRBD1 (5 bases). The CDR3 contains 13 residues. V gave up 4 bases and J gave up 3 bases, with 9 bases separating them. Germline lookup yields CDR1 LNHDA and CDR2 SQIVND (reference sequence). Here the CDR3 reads CASSKGGDYGYTF. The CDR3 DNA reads TGTGCCAGTAGTAAGGGAGGGGACTATGGCTACACCTTC. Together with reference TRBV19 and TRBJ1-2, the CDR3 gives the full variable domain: DGGITQSPKYLFRKEGQNVTLSCEQNLNHDAMYWYRQDPGQGLRLIYYSQIVNDFQKGDIAEGYSVSREKKESFPLTVTSAQKNPTAFYLCASSKGGDYGYTFGSGTRLTVV.

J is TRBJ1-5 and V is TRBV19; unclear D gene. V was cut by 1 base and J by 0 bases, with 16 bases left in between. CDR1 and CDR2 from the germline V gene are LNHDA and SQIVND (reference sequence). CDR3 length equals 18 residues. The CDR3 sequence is CASSIALRTVYSNQPQHF. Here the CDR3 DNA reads TGTGCCAGTAGTATAGCTCTCCGGACGGTTTATAGCAATCAGCCCCAGCATTTT.

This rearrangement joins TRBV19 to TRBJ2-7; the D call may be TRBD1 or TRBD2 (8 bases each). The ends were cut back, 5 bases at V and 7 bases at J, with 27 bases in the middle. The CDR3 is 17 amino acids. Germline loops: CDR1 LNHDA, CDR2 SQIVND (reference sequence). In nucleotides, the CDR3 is TGTGCCAGTAGTTTTAGCCCCACTAGCGGTGACAGGGGTGAGCAGTACTTC. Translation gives CASSFSPTSGDRGEQYF.

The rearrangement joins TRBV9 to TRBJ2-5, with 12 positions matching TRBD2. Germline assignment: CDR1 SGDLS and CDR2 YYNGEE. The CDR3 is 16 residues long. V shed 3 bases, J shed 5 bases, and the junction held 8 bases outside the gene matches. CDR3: CASSGPLAGGTETQYF. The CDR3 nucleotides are TGTGCCAGCAGCGGACCGCTAGCGGGGGGGACGGAGACCCAGTACTTC.

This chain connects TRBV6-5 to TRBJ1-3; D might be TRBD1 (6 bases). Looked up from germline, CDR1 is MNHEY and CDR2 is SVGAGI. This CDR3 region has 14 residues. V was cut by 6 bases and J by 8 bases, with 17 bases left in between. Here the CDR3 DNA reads TGTGCCAGCAGCTCTCTGGGGGCGTCGGACACCATATATTTT. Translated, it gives CASSSLGASDTIYF.

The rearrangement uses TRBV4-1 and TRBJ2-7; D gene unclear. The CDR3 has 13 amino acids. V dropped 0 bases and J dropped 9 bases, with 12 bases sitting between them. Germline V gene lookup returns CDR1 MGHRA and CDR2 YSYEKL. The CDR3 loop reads CASSQDPEKRQYF. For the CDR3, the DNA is TGCGCCAGCAGCCAAGATCCCGAGAAACGGCAGTACTTC.

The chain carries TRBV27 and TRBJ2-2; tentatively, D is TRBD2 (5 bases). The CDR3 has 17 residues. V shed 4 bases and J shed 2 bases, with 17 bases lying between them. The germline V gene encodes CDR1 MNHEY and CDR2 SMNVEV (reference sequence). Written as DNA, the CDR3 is TGTGCCAGCAGTTCCACTTCGGGAAGCGGAAACACCGGGGAGCTGTTTTTT. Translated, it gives CASSSTSGSGNTGELFF.

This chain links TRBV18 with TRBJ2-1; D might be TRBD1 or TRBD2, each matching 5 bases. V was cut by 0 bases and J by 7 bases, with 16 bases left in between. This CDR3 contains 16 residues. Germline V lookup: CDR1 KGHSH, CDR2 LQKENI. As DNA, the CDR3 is TGTGCCAGCTCACCACCGCGGACACAATCGGGGAATGAGCAGTTCTTC. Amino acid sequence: CASSPPRTQSGNEQFF.

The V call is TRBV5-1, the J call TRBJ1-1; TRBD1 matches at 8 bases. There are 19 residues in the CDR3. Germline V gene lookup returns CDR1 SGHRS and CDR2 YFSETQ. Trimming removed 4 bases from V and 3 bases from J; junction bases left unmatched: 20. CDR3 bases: TGCGCCAGCAGCCCTGGAGGTAGGACAGGGTTAGGAGGGGACACTGAAGCTTTCTTT. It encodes CASSPGGRTGLGGDTEAFF.

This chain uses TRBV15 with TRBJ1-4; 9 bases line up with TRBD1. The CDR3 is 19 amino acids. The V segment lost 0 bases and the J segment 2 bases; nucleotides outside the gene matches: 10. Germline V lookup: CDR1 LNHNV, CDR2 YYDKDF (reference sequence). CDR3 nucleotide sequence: TGTGCCACCAGCAGAGACAGGACAGGGGCTAGGGGTACTAATGAAAAACTGTTTTTT. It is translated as CATSRDRTGARGTNEKLFF.

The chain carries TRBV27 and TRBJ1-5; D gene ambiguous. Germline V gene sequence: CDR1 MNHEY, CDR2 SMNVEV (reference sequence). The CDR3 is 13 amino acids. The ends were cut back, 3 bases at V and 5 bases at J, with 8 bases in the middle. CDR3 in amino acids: CASSLAEDQPQHF. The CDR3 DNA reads TGTGCCAGCAGTTTGGCCGAAGATCAGCCCCAGCATTTT.

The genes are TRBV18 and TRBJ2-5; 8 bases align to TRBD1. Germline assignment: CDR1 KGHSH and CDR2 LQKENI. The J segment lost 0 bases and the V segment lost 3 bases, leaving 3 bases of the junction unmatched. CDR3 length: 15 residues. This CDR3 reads CASSPVDRDQETQYF. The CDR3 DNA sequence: TGTGCCAGCTCACCGGTGGACAGGGACCAAGAGACCCAGTACTTC.

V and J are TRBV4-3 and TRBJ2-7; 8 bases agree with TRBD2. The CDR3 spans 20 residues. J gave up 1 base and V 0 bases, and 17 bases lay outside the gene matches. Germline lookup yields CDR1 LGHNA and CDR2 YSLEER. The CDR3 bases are TGCGCCAGCAGCCAAGAAAGGCTATCAGGGCTAGCGGGCCTATCCTACGAGCAGTACTTC. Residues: CASSQERLSGLAGLSYEQYF.

CDR3 DNA sequence: TGTGCCAGCAGCACTTATAGCACAGATACGCAGTATTTT. Its protein is CASSTYSTDTQYF. This chain links TRBV21-1 with TRBJ2-3; the table calls TRBD2, which could not be checked here. TRBV21-1 is classified as a pseudogene. The CDR3 is 13 amino acids.

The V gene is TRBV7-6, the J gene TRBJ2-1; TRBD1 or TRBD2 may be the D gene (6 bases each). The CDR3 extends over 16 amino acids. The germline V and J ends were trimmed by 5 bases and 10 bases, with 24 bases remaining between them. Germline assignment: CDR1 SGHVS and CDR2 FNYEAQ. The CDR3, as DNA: TGTGCCAGCAGCCAACAAATACGGGGGCGGCTACGGGAGCAGTTCTTC. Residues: CASSQQIRGRLREQFF.